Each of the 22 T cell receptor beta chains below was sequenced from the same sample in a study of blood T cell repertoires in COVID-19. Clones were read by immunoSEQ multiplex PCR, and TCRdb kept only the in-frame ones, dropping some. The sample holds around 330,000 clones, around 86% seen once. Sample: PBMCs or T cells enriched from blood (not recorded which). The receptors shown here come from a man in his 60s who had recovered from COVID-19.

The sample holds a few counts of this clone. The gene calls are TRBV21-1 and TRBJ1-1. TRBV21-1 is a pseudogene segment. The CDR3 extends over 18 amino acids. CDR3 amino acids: CASSKAFPLGGLGTEAFF. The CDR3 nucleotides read TGTGCCAGCAGCAAAGCGTTCCCTCTCGGGGGGCTGGGCACTGAAGCTTTCTTT.

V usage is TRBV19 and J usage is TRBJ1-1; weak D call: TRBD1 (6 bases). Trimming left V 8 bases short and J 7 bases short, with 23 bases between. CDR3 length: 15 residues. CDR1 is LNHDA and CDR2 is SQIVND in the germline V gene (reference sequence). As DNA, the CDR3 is TGTGCCAGTGAGAAGCCGAGGACAGCACAGTTTGAAGCTTTCTTT. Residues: CASEKPRTAQFEAFF.

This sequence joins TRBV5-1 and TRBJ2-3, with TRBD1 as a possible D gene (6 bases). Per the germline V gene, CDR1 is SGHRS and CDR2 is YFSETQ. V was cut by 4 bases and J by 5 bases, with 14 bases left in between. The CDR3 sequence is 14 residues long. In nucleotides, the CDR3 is TGCGCCAGCAGCCTTGATACAGGGAGAGATACGCAGTATTTT. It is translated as CASSLDTGRDTQYF.

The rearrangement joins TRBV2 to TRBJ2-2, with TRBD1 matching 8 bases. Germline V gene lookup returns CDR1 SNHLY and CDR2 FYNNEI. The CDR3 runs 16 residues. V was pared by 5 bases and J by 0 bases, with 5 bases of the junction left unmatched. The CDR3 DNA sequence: TGTGCCAGCAGTCAAACAGGGGGTCCGAACACCGGGGAGCTGTTTTTT. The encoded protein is CASSQTGGPNTGELFF.

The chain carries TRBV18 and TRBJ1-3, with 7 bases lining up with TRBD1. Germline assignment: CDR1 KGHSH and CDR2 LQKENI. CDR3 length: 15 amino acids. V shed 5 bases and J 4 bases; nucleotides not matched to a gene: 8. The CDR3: CASSTGQIKGNTIYF. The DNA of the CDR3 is TGTGCCAGCTCAACGGGACAGATAAAGGGAAACACCATATATTTT. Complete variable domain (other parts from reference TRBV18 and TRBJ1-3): NAGVMQNPRHLVRRRGQEARLRCSPMKGHSHVYWYRQLPEEGLKFMVYLQKENIIDESGMPKERFSAEFPKEGPSILRIQQVVRGDSAAYFCASSTGQIKGNTIYFGEGSWLTVV.

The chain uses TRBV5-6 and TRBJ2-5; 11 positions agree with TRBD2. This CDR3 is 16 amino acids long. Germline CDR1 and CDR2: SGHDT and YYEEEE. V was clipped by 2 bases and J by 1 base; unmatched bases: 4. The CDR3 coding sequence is TGTGCCAGCAGCTTTGAGGGACTAGCGGCCCAAGAGACCCAGTACTTC. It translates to CASSFEGLAAQETQYF.

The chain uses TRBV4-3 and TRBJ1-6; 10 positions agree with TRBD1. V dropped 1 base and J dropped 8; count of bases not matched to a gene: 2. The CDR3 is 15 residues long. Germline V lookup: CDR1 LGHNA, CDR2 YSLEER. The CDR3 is CASSQGTGGDSPLHF. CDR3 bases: TGCGCCAGCAGCCAAGGGACAGGGGGGGATTCACCCCTCCACTTT.

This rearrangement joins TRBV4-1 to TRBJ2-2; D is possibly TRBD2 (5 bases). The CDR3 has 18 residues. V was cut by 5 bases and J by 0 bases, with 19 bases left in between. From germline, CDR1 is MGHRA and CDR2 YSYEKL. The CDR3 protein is CASSGPGVSDSNTGELFF. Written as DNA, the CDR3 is TGCGCCAGCAGCGGCCCTGGGGTTAGCGACTCGAACACCGGGGAGCTGTTTTTT.

CDR3 sequence: CATSDLGQGFYEQYF. CDR3 coding DNA: TGTGCCACCAGTGATTTGGGACAGGGGTTTTACGAGCAGTACTTC. The chain recombines TRBV24-1 with TRBJ2-7, with TRBD1 identical over 9 bases. Germline lookup yields CDR1 KGHDR and CDR2 SFDVKD. The CDR3 is 15 amino acids. J was trimmed by 4 bases and V by 0 bases; bases with no gene match: 3.

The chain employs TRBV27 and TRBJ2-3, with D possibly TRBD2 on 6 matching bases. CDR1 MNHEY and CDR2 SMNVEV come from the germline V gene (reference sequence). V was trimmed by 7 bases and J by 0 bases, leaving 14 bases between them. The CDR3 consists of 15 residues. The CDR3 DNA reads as TGTGCCAGCAAGACCCCAGCGGGTAGCACAGATACGCAGTATTTT. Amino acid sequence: CASKTPAGSTDTQYF.

Here the CDR3 reads CASSRLPIDRGGNTEAFF. The CDR3, as DNA: TGTGCCAGCAGCCGCTTACCCATAGACAGGGGGGGGAACACTGAAGCTTTCTTT. The chain combines TRBV9 with TRBJ1-1; 9 bases are a match to TRBD1. This CDR3 is built from 18 residues. Germline V lookup: CDR1 SGDLS, CDR2 YYNGEE. Trimming cost V 4 bases and J 1 base; bases outside gene matches: 14.

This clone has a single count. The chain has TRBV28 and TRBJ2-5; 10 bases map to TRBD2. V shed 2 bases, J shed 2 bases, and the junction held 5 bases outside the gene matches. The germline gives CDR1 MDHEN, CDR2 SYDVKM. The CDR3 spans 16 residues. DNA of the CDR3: TGTGCCAGCAGTTTAACTCGGACTAGCGGACAAGAGACCCAGTACTTC. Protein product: CASSLTRTSGQETQYF.

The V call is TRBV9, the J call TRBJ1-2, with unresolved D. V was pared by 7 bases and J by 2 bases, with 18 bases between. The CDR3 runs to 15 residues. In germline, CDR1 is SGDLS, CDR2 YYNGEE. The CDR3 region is CASSFTASGNYGYTF. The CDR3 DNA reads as TGTGCCAGCTCCTTCACGGCCTCCGGGAACTATGGCTACACCTTC.

The CDR3 bases are TGTGCCAGCAGCTTGGATGGGGGGGCGCGAAGTCAGCCCCAGCATTTT. Translated, it gives CASSLDGGARSQPQHF. This chain connects TRBV5-4 to TRBJ1-5; D perhaps matches TRBD1 (6 bases). The CDR3 extends over 16 amino acids. Deletions cut 0 bases from V and 6 bases from J, with 16 bases between. CDR1 and CDR2 (germline): SGHNT, YYREEE (reference sequence).

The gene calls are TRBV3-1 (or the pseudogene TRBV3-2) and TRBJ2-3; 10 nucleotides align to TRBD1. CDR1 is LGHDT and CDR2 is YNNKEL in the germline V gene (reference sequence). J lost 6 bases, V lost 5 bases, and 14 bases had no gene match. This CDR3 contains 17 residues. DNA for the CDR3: TGTGCCAGCAGCGCACAAGCCCCCGGGACAGGGGAGGATACGCAGTATTTT. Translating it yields CASSAQAPGTGEDTQYF.

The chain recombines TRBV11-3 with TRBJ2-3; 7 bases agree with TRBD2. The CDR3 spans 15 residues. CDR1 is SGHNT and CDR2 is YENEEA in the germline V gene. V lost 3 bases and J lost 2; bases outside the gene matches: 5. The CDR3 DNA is TGTGCCAGCAGCTTCAGAGCGGGGCTCACAGATACGCAGTATTTT. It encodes CASSFRAGLTDTQYF. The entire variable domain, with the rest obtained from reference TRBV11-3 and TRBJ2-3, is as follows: EAGVVQSPRYKIIEKKQPVAFWCNPISGHNTLYWYLQNLGQGPELLIRYENEEAVDDSQLPKDRFSAERLKGVDSTLKIQPAELGDSAVYLCASSFRAGLTDTQYFGPGTRLTVL.

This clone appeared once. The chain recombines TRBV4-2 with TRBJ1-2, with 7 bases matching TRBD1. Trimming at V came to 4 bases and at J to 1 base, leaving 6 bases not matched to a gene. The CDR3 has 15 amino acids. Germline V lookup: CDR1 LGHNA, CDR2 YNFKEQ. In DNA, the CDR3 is TGTGCCAGCAGCCCCCTGGGACAGTTTAACTATGGCTACACCTTC. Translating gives CASSPLGQFNYGYTF.

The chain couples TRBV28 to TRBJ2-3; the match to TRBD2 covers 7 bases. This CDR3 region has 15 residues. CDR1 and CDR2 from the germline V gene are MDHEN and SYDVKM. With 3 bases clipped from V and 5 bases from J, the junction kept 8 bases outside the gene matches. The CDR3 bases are TGTGCCAGCAGTTTCAACGGGAGGCCACAAGATACGCAGTATTTT. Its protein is CASSFNGRPQDTQYF.

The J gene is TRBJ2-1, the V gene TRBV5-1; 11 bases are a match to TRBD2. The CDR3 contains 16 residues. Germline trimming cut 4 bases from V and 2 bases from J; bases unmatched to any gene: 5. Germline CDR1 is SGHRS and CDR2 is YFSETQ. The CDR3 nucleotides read TGCGCCAGCAGCGGGTCTAGCGGGGGGACCTACAATGAGCAGTTCTTC. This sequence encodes CASSGSSGGTYNEQFF.

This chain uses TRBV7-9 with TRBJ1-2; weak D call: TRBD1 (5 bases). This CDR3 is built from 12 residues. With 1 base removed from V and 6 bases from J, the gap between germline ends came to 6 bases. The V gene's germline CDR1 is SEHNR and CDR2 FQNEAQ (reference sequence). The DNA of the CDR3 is TGTGCCAGCAGCTTAGGGGGCGATGGCTACACCTTC. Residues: CASSLGGDGYTF.

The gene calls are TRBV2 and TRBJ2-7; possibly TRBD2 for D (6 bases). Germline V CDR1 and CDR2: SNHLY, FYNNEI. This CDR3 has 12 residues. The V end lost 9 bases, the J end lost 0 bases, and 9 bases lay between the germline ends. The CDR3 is CARGDFSYEQYF. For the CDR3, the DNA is TGTGCCAGGGGGGACTTCTCCTACGAGCAGTACTTC.

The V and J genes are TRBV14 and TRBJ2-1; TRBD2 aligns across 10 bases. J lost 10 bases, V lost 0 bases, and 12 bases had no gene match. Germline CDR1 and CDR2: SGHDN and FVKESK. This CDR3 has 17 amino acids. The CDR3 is CASSQDRRVAGGNEQFF. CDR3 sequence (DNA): TGTGCCAGCAGCCAAGATAGGCGGGTAGCGGGAGGTAACGAGCAGTTCTTC.